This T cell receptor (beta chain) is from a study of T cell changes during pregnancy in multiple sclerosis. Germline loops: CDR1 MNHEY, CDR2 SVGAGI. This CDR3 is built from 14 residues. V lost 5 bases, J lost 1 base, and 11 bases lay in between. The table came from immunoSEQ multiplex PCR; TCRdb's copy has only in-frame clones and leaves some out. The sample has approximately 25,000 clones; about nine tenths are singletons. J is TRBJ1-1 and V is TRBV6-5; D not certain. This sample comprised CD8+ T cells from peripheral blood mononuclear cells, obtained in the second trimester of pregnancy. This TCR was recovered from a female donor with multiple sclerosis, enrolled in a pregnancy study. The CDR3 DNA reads TGTGCCAGCAGTCTCGGCAGAGGGAACACTGAAGCTTTCTTT. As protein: CASSLGRGNTEAFF.